This TCR beta chain was retrieved from a study of Graves' ophthalmopathy and Graves' hyperthyroidism. On this clonotype itself: The target antigen is unknown.

Amplified material comprised TCR beta CDR3 regions derived from RNA transcripts. The authors performed first-round RT-PCR with HTBI primers and then a second-round multiplex PCR. TCRdb fed the multiplex PCR reads into MiXCR, producing one record per CDR3 protein. The profile shows about 740,000 distinct CDR3 sequences, around 40% of them singletons. Whole-study findings and limits: Separation of ophthalmopathy from stable hyperthyroidism was achieved by a 13-signature model, at roughly 90% sensitivity and around 81% specificity.

The CDR3 has 13 amino acids. Germline V CDR1 and CDR2: SNHLY, FYNNEI. V was shortened by 9 bases and J by 3 bases, with 14 bases between the two germline ends. This chain uses TRBV2 with TRBJ1-2; TRBD1 might be the D (6 bases). The origin of this receptor is an adult man with Graves' ophthalmopathy. Input material: peripheral blood. The CDR3 DNA reads TGTGCCAGGACAGTTAAGGGGGACTATGGCTACACCTTC. Translation: CARTVKGDYGYTF.